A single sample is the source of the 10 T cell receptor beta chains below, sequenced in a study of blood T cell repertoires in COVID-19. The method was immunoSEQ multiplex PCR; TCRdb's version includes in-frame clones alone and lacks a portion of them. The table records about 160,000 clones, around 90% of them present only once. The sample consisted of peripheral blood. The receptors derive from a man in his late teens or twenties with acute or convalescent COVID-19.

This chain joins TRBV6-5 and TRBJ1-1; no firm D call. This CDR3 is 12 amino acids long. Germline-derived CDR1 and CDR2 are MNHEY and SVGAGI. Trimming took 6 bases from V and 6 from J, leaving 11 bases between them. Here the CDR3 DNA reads TGTGCCAGCAGCGGGGAGGACGCTGAAGCTTTCTTT. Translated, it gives CASSGEDAEAFF.

This CDR3 is CASSIGGTSGRANEQFF. The CDR3 DNA reads TGTGCCAGTAGTATAGGGGGGACTAGCGGGAGGGCCAATGAGCAGTTCTTC. V usage is TRBV19 and J usage is TRBJ2-1; 16 bases line up with TRBD2. Trimming cost V 1 base and J 6 bases; bases outside gene matches: 3. Per the germline V gene, CDR1 is LNHDA and CDR2 is SQIVND (reference sequence). This CDR3 spans 17 amino acids.

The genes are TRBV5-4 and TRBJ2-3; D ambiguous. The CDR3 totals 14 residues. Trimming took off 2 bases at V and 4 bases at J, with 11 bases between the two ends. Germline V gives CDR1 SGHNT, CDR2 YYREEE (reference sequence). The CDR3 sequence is CASSLMLEADTQYF. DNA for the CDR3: TGTGCCAGCAGCTTAATGCTAGAGGCAGATACGCAGTATTTT.

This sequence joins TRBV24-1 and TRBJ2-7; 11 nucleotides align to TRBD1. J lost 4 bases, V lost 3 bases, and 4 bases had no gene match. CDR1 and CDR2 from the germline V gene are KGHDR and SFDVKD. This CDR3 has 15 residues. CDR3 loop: CATSDPGQGEYEQYF. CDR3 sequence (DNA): TGTGCCACCAGTGATCCGGGACAGGGGGAGTACGAGCAGTACTTC.

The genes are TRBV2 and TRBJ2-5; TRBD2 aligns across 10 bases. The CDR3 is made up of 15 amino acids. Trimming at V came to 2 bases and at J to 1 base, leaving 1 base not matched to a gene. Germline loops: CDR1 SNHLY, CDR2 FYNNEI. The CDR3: CASSELAGAQETQYF. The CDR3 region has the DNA TGTGCCAGCAGTGAACTAGCGGGGGCCCAAGAGACCCAGTACTTC.

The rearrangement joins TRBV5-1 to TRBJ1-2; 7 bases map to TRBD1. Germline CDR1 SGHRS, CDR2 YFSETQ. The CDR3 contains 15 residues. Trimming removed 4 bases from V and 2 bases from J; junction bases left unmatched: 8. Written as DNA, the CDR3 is TGCGCCAGCAGCCGCGGACAGGCGAACAACTATGGCTACACCTTC. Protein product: CASSRGQANNYGYTF. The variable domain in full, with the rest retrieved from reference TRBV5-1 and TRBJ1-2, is KAGVTQTPRYLIKTRGQQVTLSCSPISGHRSVSWYQQTPGQGLQFLFEYFSETQRNKGNFPGRFSGRQFSNSRSEMNVSTLELGDSALYLCASSRGQANNYGYTFGSGTRLTVV.

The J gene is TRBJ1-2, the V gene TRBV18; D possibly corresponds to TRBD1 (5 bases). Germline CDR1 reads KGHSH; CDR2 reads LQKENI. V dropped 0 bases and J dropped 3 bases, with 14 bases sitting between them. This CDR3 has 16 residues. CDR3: CASSPPRAQGDYGYTF. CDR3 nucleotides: TGTGCCAGCTCACCACCCAGGGCACAAGGGGACTATGGCTACACCTTC.

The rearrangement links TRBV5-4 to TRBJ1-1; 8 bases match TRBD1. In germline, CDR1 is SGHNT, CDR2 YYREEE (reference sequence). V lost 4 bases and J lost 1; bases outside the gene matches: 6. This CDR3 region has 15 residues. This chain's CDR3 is CASSRADRENTEAFF. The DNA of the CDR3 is TGTGCCAGCAGCAGGGCGGACAGGGAGAACACTGAAGCTTTCTTT.

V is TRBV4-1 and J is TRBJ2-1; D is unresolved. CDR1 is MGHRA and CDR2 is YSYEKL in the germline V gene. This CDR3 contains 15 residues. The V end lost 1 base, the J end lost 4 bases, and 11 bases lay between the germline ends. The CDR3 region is CASSQGVWAYNEQFF. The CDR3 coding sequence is TGCGCCAGCAGCCAAGGGGTCTGGGCTTACAATGAGCAGTTCTTC.

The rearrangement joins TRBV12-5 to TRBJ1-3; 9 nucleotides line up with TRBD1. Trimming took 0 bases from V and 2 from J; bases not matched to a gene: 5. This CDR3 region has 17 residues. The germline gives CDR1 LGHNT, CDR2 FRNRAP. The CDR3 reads CASGLVRGQGTGNTIYF. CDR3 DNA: TGTGCTAGTGGTTTGGTACGGGGACAGGGCACTGGAAACACCATATATTTT.